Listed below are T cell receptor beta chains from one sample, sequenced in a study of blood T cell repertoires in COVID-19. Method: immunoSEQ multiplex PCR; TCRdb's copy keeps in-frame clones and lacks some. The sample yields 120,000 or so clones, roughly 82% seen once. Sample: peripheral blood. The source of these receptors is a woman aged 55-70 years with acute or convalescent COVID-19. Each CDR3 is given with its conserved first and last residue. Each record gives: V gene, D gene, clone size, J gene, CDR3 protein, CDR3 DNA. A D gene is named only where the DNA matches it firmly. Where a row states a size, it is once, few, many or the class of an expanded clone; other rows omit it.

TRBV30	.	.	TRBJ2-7	CAWSGGPGVAYEQYF	TGTGCCTGGAGCGGAGGGCCGGGGGTGGCCTACGAGCAGTACTTC
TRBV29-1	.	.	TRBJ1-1	CSVDEGQRNTEAFF	TGCAGCGTTGACGAGGGACAAAGGAACACTGAAGCTTTCTTT
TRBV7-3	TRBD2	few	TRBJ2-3	CASSSNPGGSGAPWDTQYF	TGTGCCAGCAGCTCCAACCCGGGGGGTAGCGGGGCGCCCTGGGATACGCAGTATTTT
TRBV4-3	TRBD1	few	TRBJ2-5	CASSPYGTGQETQYF	TGCGCCAGCAGCCCCTACGGGACAGGGCAAGAGACCCAGTACTTC
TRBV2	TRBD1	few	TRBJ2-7	CASSVRTGILNEQYF	TGTGCCAGCAGTGTCCGGACAGGGATCTTGAACGAGCAGTACTTC
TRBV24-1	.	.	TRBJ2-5	CATSAPLGGETQYF	TGTGCCACCAGTGCCCCCCTGGGAGGCGAGACCCAGTACTTC
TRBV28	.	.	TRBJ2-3	CASSLAADTQYF	TGTGCCAGCTCTTTGGCCGCAGATACGCAGTATTTT
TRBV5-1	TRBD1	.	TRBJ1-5	CASSPGQGGRQPQHF	TGCGCCAGCAGCCCGGGACAGGGCGGGAGACAGCCCCAGCATTTT
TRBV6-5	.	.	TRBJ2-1	CASSYSGQGNEQFF	TGTGCCAGCAGTTACTCTGGGCAGGGAAATGAGCAGTTCTTC
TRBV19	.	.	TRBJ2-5	CASSGSLGGETQYF	TGTGCCAGTAGTGGTAGTTTAGGGGGAGAGACCCAGTACTTC
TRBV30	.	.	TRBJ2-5	CAWSLQETQYF	TGTGCCTGGAGTCTTCAAGAGACCCAGTACTTC
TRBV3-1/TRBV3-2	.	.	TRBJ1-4	CASSLRDTEKLFF	TGTGCCAGCAGCCTCCGGGACACTGAAAAACTGTTTTTT
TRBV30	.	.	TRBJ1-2	CAWSVPQGPYGYTF	TGTGCCTGGAGTGTACCCCAGGGCCCTTATGGCTACACCTTC
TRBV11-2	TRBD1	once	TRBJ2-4	CASSQTRTGGYIQYF	TGTGCCAGCAGCCAAACCAGGACAGGGGGGTACATTCAGTACTTC
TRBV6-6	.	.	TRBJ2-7	CASSYRGYEQYF	TGTGCCAGCAGTTATCGGGGCTACGAGCAGTACTTC
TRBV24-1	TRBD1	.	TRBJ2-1	CATSDFSGTGDSNEQFF	TGTGCCACCAGTGATTTCTCCGGGACAGGGGACTCCAATGAGCAGTTCTTC
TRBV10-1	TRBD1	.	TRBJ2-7	CASISGTGEEEQYF	TGCGCCAGCATCTCCGGGACAGGGGAGGAAGAGCAGTACTTC
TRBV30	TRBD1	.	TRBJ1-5	CAWSGPVTGGNQPQHF	TGTGCCTGGAGCGGACCCGTGACAGGGGGCAATCAGCCCCAGCATTTT
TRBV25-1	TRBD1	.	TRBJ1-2	CASSDPASGQRFRGYTF	TGTGCCAGCAGTGACCCCGCCTCGGGACAGCGATTTCGGGGCTACACCTTC
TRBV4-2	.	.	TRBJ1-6	CASSQVNYNSPLHF	TGTGCCAGCAGCCAAGTCAACTATAATTCACCCCTCCACTTT
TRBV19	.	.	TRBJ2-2	CASNHIRTPRAELFF	TGTGCCAGTAACCACATAAGGACTCCTCGGGCGGAGCTGTTTTTT
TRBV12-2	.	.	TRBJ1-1	CASRSFRGRDKADTEAFF	TGTGCAAGTCGCTCATTCCGGGGCAGGGACAAGGCGGACACTGAAGCTTTCTTT
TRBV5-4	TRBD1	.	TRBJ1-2	CASSLSGTGVTGYTF	TGTGCCAGCAGCTTGTCCGGGACAGGGGTTACTGGCTACACCTTC
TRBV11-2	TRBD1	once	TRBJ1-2	CASSITQGAGYTF	TGTGCCAGCAGCATTACCCAGGGGGCTGGCTACACCTTC